This T cell receptor beta chain was captured by sequencing in a study of T cell responses to AZD1222 COVID-19 vaccine. Some clones are missing from TCRdb's copy, which holds only in-frame ones; the method was immunoSEQ multiplex PCR. The data show under 200,000 clones, about nine tenths seen once. This clone showed up just once. The length of the CDR3 is 12 residues. The germline V gene has CDR1 LNHNV and CDR2 YYDKDF (reference sequence). Trimming took off 8 bases at V and 8 bases at J, with 13 bases between the two ends. The sequence derives from an adult in good health. The V call is TRBV15, the J call TRBJ2-1; possibly TRBD2 for D (6 bases). This specimen was peripheral blood, taken on day 0 of AZD1222 vaccination. CDR3 bases: TGTGCCACCTCGGTAGGAGGGGATGAGCAGTTCTTC. Translation gives CATSVGGDEQFF.